This T cell receptor (beta chain) comes out of a study of blood T cell repertoires in COVID-19 (dated by TCRdb to the early 2020s). Turning to the overall study: The collaborator samples originated in the United States, Italy and Spain and spanned the acute and convalescent phases of COVID-19. Deeply sampled blood TCRbeta repertoires from subjects exposed to, actively infected with, or recovered from COVID-19 were included in the dataset. The repertoires were released in a freely available public database meant as a resource for research on the immune response to SARS-CoV-2. Sample metadata almost always included a de-identified subject ID, COVID-19 status, age in years and sex. The samples were drawn from two sources: the first 160 participants of the ongoing ImmuneRACE study, and 1,000 to 1,500 subjects contributed by 6 global collaborators. Where HLA class I and class II types were available, the types were taken from metadata supplied by the sample provider, not from assay-based typing. The material from the prospective study consisted of cDNA or gDNA derived from T cells, B-cell-depleted T cells, or PBMCs.

TCRbeta CDR3 regions were amplified from genomic DNA using the immunoSEQ Assay, a bias-controlled multiplex PCR. The original pipeline was this. The number of nucleated cells in each sample was estimated by amplification of reference gene primers within the assay. Sequence reads were collapsed and filtered to measure the absolute abundance of every unique TCRbeta CDR3 rearrangement. For each sample, productive Simpson clonality was calculated by taking the square root of Simpson's diversity index across productive rearrangements. Here the immuneACCESS table is served through TCRdb, limited to in-frame sequences with V and J called. Missing clones are a known gap in these copies; in checked studies unresolved V genes cover under half, and the rest lacks a known reason. The V and J calls and the clone size are those of that table, but D and trimming were determined from the DNA. The sample data list around 400,000 clones, and roughly 84% of these were observed just once. The ten largest clones take up around 1.5% of the sample.

What the study reported, not specific to this receptor: The quantity of clinical and demographic metadata differed by source and by participant and was supplied without curation.

Enrolling through a virtual design, the prospective study's participants ranged in age from about 18 to 89 years and lived across 20 to 25 United States geographic areas. To assign participants to cohorts, the prospective study relied on clinical history that participants themselves reported in a screening survey and a study questionnaire. Exposed participants were defined as having been in contact with someone with a PCR-confirmed or clinician-diagnosed COVID-19 case within 2 weeks of study entry. In the prospective study, whole blood, serum and a nasopharyngeal or oropharyngeal swab were collected from each participant by mobile phlebotomists. Participants in the prospective study had the option to provide additional blood draws and questionnaires over a roughly two-month period. Before DNA extraction, blood samples from the prospective study were shipped at room temperature or frozen. For this clone: What antigen it recognizes has not been identified. No clone much larger than this one lies a single base away; base qualities are absent.

As encoded in the germline V gene, CDR1 is SGHNT while CDR2 is YENEEA. From the cysteine through the phenylalanine, the CDR3 covers 15 amino acids. Solely the CDR3 DNA is kept, with 45 bases framed from the first base. The junction shows trimming of 5 bases on V and 6 bases on J, and the gene matches do not reach 12 bases of it. The rearranged segments are TRBV11-3 and TRBJ1-1, and TRBD1 matches 7 of the central bases. This TCR derives from a woman between 18 and 29 years old who had been exposed to COVID-19. Sequencing was done on a sample of PBMCs or T cells enriched from blood (not recorded which). This receptor carries the CDR3 CASSARTGDDAEAFF. In nucleotide form, the sequence is TGTGCCAGCAGCGCTAGAACAGGGGATGACGCTGAAGCTTTCTTT.